A selection of T cell receptor beta chains follows, all from one sample in a study of T cells expressing NK-cell markers. TCRdb reprocessed the 5' RACE reads, with one entry per CDR3 protein and no DNA. This sample's table reports roughly 390,000 distinct CDR3 sequences. The sequencing input was blood T cells: a sorted CD56 or NKG2C T cell subset, CD4+ or CD8+ T cells, or bulk PBMC T cells (not recorded which). The receptors here all came from a man aged 18-70 years in good health. Both conserved end residues are part of each CDR3.

CDR3 protein	V gene	J gene
CASKSRRTTNEKLFF	TRBV28	TRBJ1-4
CASSPRSRPTQYF	TRBV28	TRBJ2-3
CASIQGTHGETQYF	TRBV2	TRBJ2-5
CASSFDRRLGGLSSYNEQFF	TRBV12-3/TRBV12-4	TRBJ2-1
CASSPDRVDTGELFF	TRBV3-1	TRBJ2-2
CASSRQGANTGELFF	TRBV2	TRBJ2-2
CASSLASVGGYEQYF	TRBV7-8	TRBJ2-7
CASSLLAGRVGELFF	TRBV5-1	TRBJ2-2
CASGTGAAETQYF	TRBV12-5	TRBJ2-5
CASSWNRLAGTYTQYF	TRBV13	TRBJ2-3
CASSLESRGLVLNTEAFF	TRBV12-3/TRBV12-4	TRBJ1-1
CASSPTTGPGELFF	TRBV25-1	TRBJ2-2
CASLRGQETQYF	TRBV7-9	TRBJ2-5
CASSPRDILQNTGELFF	TRBV6-4	TRBJ2-2
CASRRGNSGANVLTF	TRBV3-1	TRBJ2-6
CSARDLSGLAGGKVAKNIQYF	TRBV20-1	TRBJ2-4
CASTRNGAGEQFF	TRBV2	TRBJ2-1
CSAWLANKGAHEQYF	TRBV20-1	TRBJ2-7
CASSQDGSRDYSYEQYF	TRBV4-1	TRBJ2-7
CASSKTGGNTGELFF	TRBV19	TRBJ2-2
CASSRQLMGTDTQYF	TRBV2	TRBJ2-3
CASSMVGNTQETQYF	TRBV19	TRBJ2-5
CASSVAAGDYSNQPQHF	TRBV6-1	TRBJ1-5
CASSLISGDRFHEQFF	TRBV11-2	TRBJ2-1
CASSLVGGGGSNYGYTF	TRBV7-6	TRBJ1-2
CASGQGRSLQETQYF	TRBV10-2	TRBJ2-5
CATSDSSGANEQYF	TRBV24-1	TRBJ2-7
CASSPFYRNSNEQFF	TRBV12-3/TRBV12-4	TRBJ2-1
CASSLGSGTPYQETQYF	TRBV7-9	TRBJ2-5
CSARALGGRTYEQYF	TRBV20-1	TRBJ2-7
CASSLGELGAYNEQFF	TRBV5-1	TRBJ2-1
CASEALRNTGELFF	TRBV2	TRBJ2-2
CASSQLGLVAHEQYF	TRBV3-1	TRBJ2-7
CASSLAFYNEQFF	TRBV5-4	TRBJ2-1
CASSFGRGGIIAQYF	TRBV12-3/TRBV12-4	TRBJ2-3
CASSVRGEGNQPQHF	TRBV6-1	TRBJ1-5
CASSLDERGDPSTDTQYF	TRBV11-1	TRBJ2-3
CASSLGPGQSPSTDTQYF	TRBV11-1	TRBJ2-3
CASSRGEDYGYTF	TRBV5-5	TRBJ1-2
CASKSLRPGRGNNEQFF	TRBV6-1	TRBJ2-1
CASSPGQGVGTEAFF	TRBV12-3/TRBV12-4	TRBJ1-1
CASSYSTGGPYEQYF	TRBV6-5	TRBJ2-7
CASSLSRGGASGLTQYF	TRBV11-2	TRBJ2-3
CSARWVSGTGLYEQYF	TRBV20-1	TRBJ2-7
CASSMLEGRSGNTIYF	TRBV19	TRBJ1-3